The source of this TCR beta chain is a study of shared clonotypes between healthy human individuals. Comments on this clone: As yet, its antigen is unknown.

The test was conducted at deep level. Sequenced by immunoSEQ multiplex PCR; TCRdb stores in-frame clones only, minus some. The repertoire holds more than 200,000 clones, 60% to 70% seen once, with 8.5% to 14% in the top ten. The CDR3 totals 15 residues. The V segment lost 5 bases and the J segment 2 bases; nucleotides outside the gene matches: 5. The germline gives CDR1 SGHDN, CDR2 FVKESK. Study outcomes and limitations: A few donors showed sharing of about 4.7% of naive CD4 clonotypes.

Sequenced material: memory CD4+ T cells sorted from blood. This sample's subset: CD45RA-negative fraction. The chain has TRBV14 and TRBJ2-2; TRBD2 agrees at 7 bases. The sequence derives from a young man in good health. CDR3 DNA sequence: TGTGCCAGCAGCAAGGGACTATACAACACCGGGGAGCTGTTTTTT. It is translated as CASSKGLYNTGELFF. Together with reference TRBV14 and TRBJ2-2, the CDR3 gives the full variable domain: EAGVTQFPSHSVIEKGQTVTLRCDPISGHDNLYWYRRVMGKEIKFLLHFVKESKQDESGMPNNRFLAERTGGTYSTLKVQPAELEDSGVYFCASSKGLYNTGELFFGEGSRLTVL.